This T cell receptor (beta chain) was sequenced for a study of T cell responses to AZD1222 COVID-19 vaccine. Study details: Recipients boosted at about 4 weeks or about 12 weeks are pooled.

Assay used: immunoSEQ multiplex PCR; TCRdb lists only in-frame clones, some missing. The sample includes more than 75,000 clones, 85% to 90% of them seen just once. The receptor's source is an adult in good health. The material sequenced was peripheral blood, taken on day 0 of AZD1222 vaccination.

In DNA, the CDR3 is TGTGCCAGCAGGACCCAGAGGTCTCAGCCCCAGCATTTT. Protein: CASRTQRSQPQHF. The chain employs TRBV28 and TRBJ1-5; D remains unclear. Trimming removed 6 bases from V and 6 bases from J, with 12 bases in between. The CDR3 is made up of 13 amino acids. Germline values: CDR1 MDHEN, CDR2 SYDVKM.